One and the same sample provided the 29 T cell receptor beta chains below, sequenced in a study of cytomegalovirus exposure and HLA in healthy donors (dated by TCRdb to about 2017). Library method: the immunoSEQ multiplex PCR assay. A mixture of 60 forward primers for TCR Vbeta segments and 13 reverse primers for TCR Jbeta segments was used in the multiplex PCR. The table was pulled from immuneACCESS by TCRdb, which kept in-frame rearrangements only. Such tables lose some clones; where checked, under half of the loss comes from unresolved V genes, and the rest has no known cause. The sample has approximately 90,000 clones on record, around 77% of them singletons. Of the sample, approximately 3.7% falls within the top ten clones. What was sequenced was PBMCs. The receptor source for this set is a man aged 25 to 40 in good health and CMV-seronegative.

The rearrangement joins TRBV5-6 to TRBJ1-6; possibly TRBD1 for D (5 bases). Germline V lookup: CDR1 SGHDT, CDR2 YYEEEE. CDR3 length: 14 amino acids. The V gene lost 0 bases and the J gene lost 8 bases, with 9 bases spanning the gap. The CDR3 sequence: CASSLVQGDSPLHF. For the CDR3, the DNA is TGTGCCAGCAGCTTGGTGCAGGGCGATTCACCCCTCCACTTT.

This clone was seen more than once but under ten times. The V call is TRBV6-1, the J call TRBJ1-4; 7 bases line up with TRBD1. J lost 4 bases, V lost 6 bases, and 5 bases had no gene match. CDR3 size: 14 residues. Germline loops: CDR1 MNHNS, CDR2 SASEGT. This chain's CDR3 is CASRTGTDNEKLFF. The DNA of the CDR3 is TGTGCCAGCAGGACCGGGACAGATAATGAAAAACTGTTTTTT.

The sample holds one count of this clone. J is TRBJ2-2 and V is TRBV30; no reliable D call. The germline V gene encodes CDR1 GTSNPN and CDR2 SVGIG (reference sequence). The CDR3 extends over 14 amino acids. V lost 0 bases, J lost 3 bases, and 8 bases lay in between. The CDR3 region is CAWSVLPDTGELFF. In DNA form, the CDR3 reads TGTGCCTGGAGTGTACTACCAGACACCGGGGAGCTGTTTTTT.

The V and J genes are TRBV19 and TRBJ1-2, with 12 bases identical to TRBD1. The germline CDR1 and CDR2 sequences are LNHDA and SQIVND (reference sequence). CDR3 length: 17 residues. J was trimmed by 8 bases and V by 6 bases; bases with no gene match: 16. The CDR3 sequence is CASRKTGTGGVVGGYTF. Written as DNA, the CDR3 is TGTGCCAGTAGAAAGACCGGGACAGGGGGCGTCGTGGGCGGCTACACCTTC.

A single count supports this clone. The gene calls are TRBV30 and TRBJ1-1; no reliable D call. CDR1 is GTSNPN, CDR2 SVGIG, per germline (reference sequence). V was pared by 3 bases and J by 4 bases, with 9 bases between. The CDR3 is 12 residues long. CDR3 nucleotides: TGTGCCTGGAGGCGCGAAACCACTGAAGCTTTCTTT. Its protein is CAWRRETTEAFF.

Ten or more counts support this clone. Other nucleotide sequences from this sample produce the same CDR3. The chain carries TRBV7-9 and TRBJ1-4; 7 bases match TRBD1. V was pared by 5 bases and J by 4 bases, with 4 bases of the junction left unmatched. CDR3 length: 14 residues. Germline CDR1 and CDR2: SEHNR and FQNEAQ (reference sequence). The CDR3 DNA is TGTGCCAGCAGCATCCGGGACAGTAATGAAAAACTGTTTTTT. Protein product: CASSIRDSNEKLFF.

In this sample, this clone turned up once. V gene TRBV5-1 combines with J gene TRBJ2-7, with 9 bases that match TRBD1. The germline CDR1 and CDR2 sequences are SGHRS and YFSETQ. V was pared by 4 bases and J by 3 bases, with 2 bases of the junction left unmatched. This CDR3 spans 13 amino acids. The CDR3 is CASSRDRDYEQYF. Here the CDR3 DNA reads TGCGCCAGCAGCCGGGACAGGGACTACGAGCAGTACTTC. Full variable domain (outside the CDR3, taken from reference TRBV5-1 and TRBJ2-7): KAGVTQTPRYLIKTRGQQVTLSCSPISGHRSVSWYQQTPGQGLQFLFEYFSETQRNKGNFPGRFSGRQFSNSRSEMNVSTLELGDSALYLCASSRDRDYEQYFGPGTRLTVT.

The chain joins TRBV4-1 to TRBJ2-7, with D possibly being TRBD1 (6 bases). Trimming removed 3 bases from V and 0 bases from J, with 12 bases in between. CDR1 and CDR2 from the germline V gene are MGHRA and YSYEKL. The CDR3 extends over 15 amino acids. CDR3 residues: CASSQGRDTSYEQYF. The CDR3 bases are TGCGCCAGCAGCCAGGGCCGGGACACCTCCTACGAGCAGTACTTC.

The chain carries TRBV7-6 and TRBJ1-3, with unresolved D. Germline loops: CDR1 SGHVS, CDR2 FNYEAQ. This CDR3 has 13 residues. V lost 5 bases and J lost 0, with 5 bases in between. The CDR3 loop is CASSRVSGNTIYF. The CDR3 DNA is TGTGCCAGCAGCCGAGTCTCTGGAAACACCATATATTTT.

This chain joins TRBV5-4 and TRBJ2-3; D might be TRBD2 (6 bases). V lost 5 bases and J 1 base, leaving 14 bases between the germline ends. CDR3 length: 15 amino acids. Germline V gene data show CDR1 as SGHNT and CDR2 as YYREEE (reference sequence). The CDR3 bases are TGTGCCAGCAGTTATTCTGGGACTGGCACAGATACGCAGTATTTT. Translating gives CASSYSGTGTDTQYF.

The V gene is TRBV7-6, the J gene TRBJ1-4, with TRBD1 identical over 7 bases. Trimming took 4 bases from V and 7 from J; bases not matched to a gene: 3. This CDR3 comprises 13 residues. Germline V gene sequence: CDR1 SGHVS, CDR2 FNYEAQ. The CDR3: CASSSHRGEKLFF. The CDR3 DNA follows: TGTGCCAGCAGCTCCCACAGGGGTGAAAAACTGTTTTTT.

This chain links TRBV18 with TRBJ1-5; no clear D gene. Trimming left V 3 bases short and J 7 bases short, with 10 bases between. The CDR3 extends over 13 amino acids. Germline CDR1 reads KGHSH; CDR2 reads LQKENI. This chain's CDR3 is CASSPPGEQPQHF. Written as DNA, the CDR3 is TGTGCCAGCTCACCCCCGGGAGAGCAGCCCCAGCATTTT.

The chain couples TRBV7-6 to TRBJ2-7, with TRBD1 matching 10 bases. The V and J ends lost 0 bases and 2 bases, in that order; junction bases with no gene match: 1. Germline V gives CDR1 SGHVS, CDR2 FNYEAQ. The CDR3 length is 15 residues. CDR3 bases: TGTGCCAGCAGCTTAGCGGGACAGGGGCCCTACGAGCAGTACTTC. This encodes CASSLAGQGPYEQYF.

This chain links TRBV2 with TRBJ1-5; D unresolved. The CDR3 length is 12 residues. V lost 7 bases to trimming and J lost 7 bases, with 11 bases between them. Looked up from germline, CDR1 is SNHLY and CDR2 is FYNNEI. The CDR3: CASNPTDQPQHF. CDR3 nucleotide sequence: TGTGCCAGCAATCCCACAGACCAGCCCCAGCATTTT.

V gene TRBV7-2 combines with J gene TRBJ1-4; TRBD1 agrees at 8 bases. The CDR3 is 14 residues long. CDR1 and CDR2 from the germline V gene are SGHTA and FQGNSA. The trim removed 5 bases at V and 7 bases at J, leaving 6 bases unmatched. CDR3 in amino acids: CASSRTGPSEKLFF. The CDR3 DNA sequence: TGTGCCAGCAGCAGGACAGGGCCGAGTGAAAAACTGTTTTTT.

The CDR3 reads CASSLDGGGTSYEQYF. DNA for the CDR3: TGCGCCAGCAGCTTGGATGGCGGGGGGACCTCCTACGAGCAGTACTTC. This chain links TRBV5-1 with TRBJ2-7, with 8 nucleotides matching TRBD2. Germline loops: CDR1 SGHRS, CDR2 YFSETQ. V dropped 0 bases and J dropped 0; count of bases not matched to a gene: 5. The CDR3 sequence is 16 residues long.

This chain connects TRBV7-8 to TRBJ2-2; 11 bases align to TRBD1. Germline V gives CDR1 SGHVS, CDR2 FQNEAQ. V shed 1 base, J shed 3 bases, and the junction held 10 bases outside the gene matches. This CDR3 is built from 19 residues. The CDR3 spells CASSLENDRDRGDTGELFF. For the CDR3, the DNA is TGTGCCAGCAGCTTAGAAAACGACCGGGACAGGGGGGACACCGGGGAGCTGTTTTTT.

The rearrangement links TRBV5-1 to TRBJ1-5; 7 bases match TRBD1. CDR1 and CDR2 (germline): SGHRS, YFSETQ. The junction had 10 bases not matched to a gene; V was cut back by 4 bases and J by 3 bases. This CDR3 is 16 amino acids long. The CDR3 sequence is CASSPTPTGLNQPQHF. In DNA, the CDR3 is TGCGCCAGCAGCCCAACTCCGACAGGGCTCAATCAGCCCCAGCATTTT.

The gene calls are TRBV7-2 and TRBJ2-1, with no clear D. The CDR3 covers 14 residues. The V gene lost 5 bases and the J gene lost 2 bases, with 10 bases spanning the gap. Germline V lookup: CDR1 SGHTA, CDR2 FQGNSA. This CDR3 is CASSRGGTYNEQFF. The DNA for the CDR3 is TGTGCCAGCAGCCGCGGCGGAACCTACAATGAGCAGTTCTTC.

The J gene is TRBJ2-7, the V gene TRBV7-2; weak D call: TRBD2 (7 bases). CDR3 length: 16 amino acids. The germline V gene has CDR1 SGHTA and CDR2 FQGNSA. V was clipped by 6 bases and J by 6 bases, with 24 bases between them. The CDR3 DNA is TGTGCCAGCAGGTTGGCTGCGGGGGTAGGGGGAGGCGAGCAGTACTTC. Translated: CASRLAAGVGGGEQYF.

The CDR3 region has the DNA TGCGCCAGCAGCTTGGGGGACACAAACACCGGGGAGCTGTTTTTT. Translating gives CASSLGDTNTGELFF. V is TRBV5-1 and J is TRBJ2-2, with D possibly matching TRBD1 (6 bases). CDR1 is SGHRS and CDR2 is YFSETQ in the germline V gene. V dropped 0 bases and J dropped 2 bases, with 8 bases sitting between them. The CDR3 runs to 15 residues.

The chain combines TRBV19 with TRBJ1-1, with a possible D match to TRBD1 (6 bases). This CDR3 comprises 13 residues. The V and J ends lost 7 bases and 3 bases respectively, with 12 bases between them. Germline V lookup: CDR1 LNHDA, CDR2 SQIVND (reference sequence). CDR3 DNA sequence: TGTGCCAGTAATTCCAGGGGCGACACTGAAGCTTTCTTT. The encoded protein is CASNSRGDTEAFF.

CDR3 nucleotide sequence: TGTGCCAGCAGTCAACAGGGACCCTATGGCTACACCTTC. Its protein product is CASSQQGPYGYTF. The chain joins TRBV28 to TRBJ1-2, with a weak D call TRBD1 (6 bases). With 5 bases removed from V and 4 bases from J, the gap between germline ends came to 11 bases. CDR3 size: 13 residues. The germline gives CDR1 MDHEN, CDR2 SYDVKM.

The chain recombines TRBV6-1 with TRBJ2-3; 8 bases are shared with TRBD2. Germline CDR1 MNHNS, CDR2 SASEGT. CDR3 length: 15 residues. V lost 7 bases to trimming and J lost 4 bases; unmatched junction nucleotides: 10. CDR3 in amino acids: CASKESQAGADTQYF. In DNA form, the CDR3 reads TGTGCCAGCAAAGAAAGTCAAGCGGGAGCAGATACGCAGTATTTT.

The chain couples TRBV2 to TRBJ1-5; 9 bases map to TRBD1. The junction had 6 bases not matched to a gene; V was cut back by 4 bases and J by 11 bases. This CDR3 is built from 13 residues. Germline V CDR1 and CDR2: SNHLY, FYNNEI. CDR3 region: CASSGDRVLAQHF. The CDR3 nucleotides read TGTGCCAGCAGTGGGGACAGGGTATTGGCCCAGCATTTT.

This chain joins TRBV6-5 and TRBJ1-5, with 7 nucleotides matching TRBD1. From germline, CDR1 is MNHEY and CDR2 SVGAGI. The CDR3 extends over 13 amino acids. With V trimmed by 5 bases and J by 7 bases, 5 bases remained unmatched. For the CDR3, the DNA is TGTGCCAGCAGTGCTGACAGGGAACAGCCCCAGCATTTT. Translation: CASSADREQPQHF.

The rearrangement joins TRBV2 to TRBJ2-7, with a tentative D call TRBD1 (6 bases). The germline CDR1 and CDR2 sequences are SNHLY and FYNNEI. With 6 bases removed from V and 0 bases from J, the gap between germline ends came to 12 bases. This CDR3 has 14 residues. In DNA form, the CDR3 reads TGTGCCAGCAGAGAGACAGGTTCCTCCTACGAGCAGTACTTC. This sequence encodes CASRETGSSYEQYF.

The chain couples TRBV19 to TRBJ2-5; 8 bases map to TRBD1. V lost 6 bases and J lost 4; bases outside the gene matches: 4. The CDR3 runs to 13 residues. In germline, CDR1 is LNHDA, CDR2 SQIVND (reference sequence). CDR3: CASRQGARETQYF. The DNA for the CDR3 is TGTGCCAGTAGGCAGGGGGCGCGAGAGACCCAGTACTTC.

The chain recombines TRBV4-2 with TRBJ1-3, with D maybe TRBD1 (6 bases). V lost 0 bases, J lost 1 base, and 16 bases lay in between. Germline V gene data show CDR1 as LGHNA and CDR2 as YNFKEQ. The CDR3 contains 18 residues. The CDR3 loop reads CASSQEPLQQGSGNTIYF. CDR3 nucleotide sequence: TGTGCCAGCAGCCAAGAACCGCTTCAACAGGGTTCTGGAAACACCATATATTTT.